This record concerns one T cell receptor (beta chain) sequence. The antigen is unknown. V gave up 2 bases and J gave up 2 bases, with 7 bases separating them. The CDR3 covers 12 residues. Germline loops: CDR1 SQVTM, CDR2 ANQGSEA. The entry originates in a study of T cells in localized non-small cell lung cancer. Sequenced by immunoSEQ multiplex PCR; TCRdb stores in-frame clones only, minus some. Here the sample spans approximately 1,900 clones, roughly 20% being singletons. The study, taken as a whole, reports: Longer overall survival was seen with higher T cell density measured in blood. Within adjacent lung there appeared a median 57 of the top 100 tumor clones. Among the tissues sampled, uninvolved adjacent lung had the highest T cell clonality, above tumor.

The clonotype was recovered from a male donor older than 55 with stage II lung adenocarcinoma. The rearrangement links TRBV29-1 to TRBJ2-7; D remains unclear. Sequencing used lung tumor tissue, obtained before any cancer treatment. CDR3 residues: CSVESEAYEQYF. The CDR3 nucleotides are TGCAGCGTTGAAAGTGAAGCCTACGAGCAGTACTTC.